The 3 T cell receptor beta chains below come from one sample, sequenced in a study of T cells in Graves' hyperthyroidism and ophthalmopathy. RNA transcripts gave rise to amplified TCR beta CDR3 regions. The primer set for the first-round RT-PCR of the TCR CDR3 was HTBI. TCRdb re-called the multiplex PCR reads through MiXCR, storing one row per CDR3 protein. The sample has about 570,000 distinct CDR3 sequences, under 60% seen once. Input material: peripheral blood or thyroid tissue (not recorded which). The receptors shown here come from an adult woman with Graves' disease, either hyperthyroidism or ophthalmopathy (not recorded which).

In this sample, this clonotype turned up many times. The chain has TRBV10-3 and TRBJ1-1, with a tentative D call TRBD1 (5 bases). Deletions cut 6 bases from V and 0 bases from J, with 8 bases between. Germline-derived CDR1 and CDR2 are ENHRY and SYGVKD. The CDR3 is 13 residues long. CDR3 DNA: TGTGCCATCAGGCCGGGGGTGAACACTGAAGCTTTCTTT. This sequence encodes CAIRPGVNTEAFF.

The chain carries TRBV11-2 and TRBJ2-7; no clear D. Germline-derived CDR1 and CDR2 are SGHAT and FQNNGV. The CDR3 runs 14 residues. V shed 5 bases and J shed 0 bases, with 11 bases lying between them. The CDR3 is CASSIPIHSYEQYF. The CDR3 DNA follows: TGTGCCAGCAGCATCCCGATCCACTCCTACGAGCAGTACTTC.

This chain uses TRBV20-1 with TRBJ2-5, with 9 bases fitting TRBD2. The CDR3 runs to 17 residues. CDR1 and CDR2 (germline): DFQATT, SNEGSKA (reference sequence). With 8 bases clipped from V and 3 bases from J, the junction kept 19 bases outside the gene matches. CDR3 amino acids: CSTGSLPLAGGEETQYF. Written as DNA, the CDR3 is TGCAGTACTGGGTCTCTTCCCCTCGCGGGAGGGGAAGAGACCCAGTACTTC.